The clone carrying this T cell receptor (beta chain) has ten or more counts. As yet, its antigen is unknown. This entry comes from a study of neurological immune-mediated disorders. The CDR3 length is 13 residues. With 3 bases removed from V and 5 bases from J, the gap between germline ends came to 12 bases. The V gene's germline CDR1 is DFQATT and CDR2 SNEGSKA (reference sequence). The method for making cDNA was 5'RACE, and it used 10-nucleotide random UMIs. TCRdb ran MiXCR on the 5' RACE reads and lists one entry per CDR3 protein. The top ten hold approximately 3.3% of the sample, which has under 70,000 distinct CDR3 sequences, roughly 3.2% seen once. Unsorted libraries were prepared from 2 million PBMCs held at -80 C. Study-wide points: Expansion of TCR clones was greatest in HTLV-1-associated myelopathy and smallest in multiple sclerosis, where it fell below that of healthy controls. Grouping of repertoires by phylogeny put those of 18 of 34 multiple sclerosis patients into a single related-CDR3 cluster, a possible signature.

Sequenced: PBMCs. This rearrangement joins TRBV20-1 to TRBJ2-3; D might be TRBD2 (7 bases). The TCR was taken from a woman aged 25 to 39 with multiple sclerosis. The CDR3 sequence is CSASSGGRDTQYF. The CDR3 nucleotides read TGCAGTGCTAGTTCCGGGGGGCGAGATACGCAGTATTTT.